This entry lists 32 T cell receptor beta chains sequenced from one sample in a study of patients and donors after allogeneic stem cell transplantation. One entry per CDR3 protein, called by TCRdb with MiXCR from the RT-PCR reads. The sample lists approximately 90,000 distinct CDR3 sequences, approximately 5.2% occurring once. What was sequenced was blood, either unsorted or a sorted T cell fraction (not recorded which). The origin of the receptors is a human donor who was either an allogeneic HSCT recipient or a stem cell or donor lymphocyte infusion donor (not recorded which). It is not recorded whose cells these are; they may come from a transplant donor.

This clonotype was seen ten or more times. Written as DNA, the CDR3 is TGTGCCACCAGTGATGGTAGCTCGACGGGGGAAGAGACCCAGTACTTC. Translation: CATSDGSSTGEETQYF. This chain uses TRBV24-1 with TRBJ2-5, with a possible D match to TRBD2 (6 bases). Germline-derived CDR1 and CDR2 are KGHDR and SFDVKD. V was shortened by 3 bases and J by 3 bases, with 16 bases between the two germline ends. The CDR3 sequence is 16 residues long.

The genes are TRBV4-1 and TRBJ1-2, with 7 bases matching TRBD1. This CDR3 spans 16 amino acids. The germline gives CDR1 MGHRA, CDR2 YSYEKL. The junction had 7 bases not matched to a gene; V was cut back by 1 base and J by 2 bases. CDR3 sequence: CASSQGGGRGNYGYTF. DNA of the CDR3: TGCGCCAGCAGCCAAGGGGGTGGCAGGGGGAACTATGGCTACACCTTC.

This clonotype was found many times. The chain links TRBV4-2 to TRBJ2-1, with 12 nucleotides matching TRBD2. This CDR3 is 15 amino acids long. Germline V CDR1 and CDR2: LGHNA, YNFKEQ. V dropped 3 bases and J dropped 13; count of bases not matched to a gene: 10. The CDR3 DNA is TGTGCCAGCAGCCAGGACTCGACTAGCGGGAGAACTCAGTTCTTC. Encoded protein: CASSQDSTSGRTQFF.

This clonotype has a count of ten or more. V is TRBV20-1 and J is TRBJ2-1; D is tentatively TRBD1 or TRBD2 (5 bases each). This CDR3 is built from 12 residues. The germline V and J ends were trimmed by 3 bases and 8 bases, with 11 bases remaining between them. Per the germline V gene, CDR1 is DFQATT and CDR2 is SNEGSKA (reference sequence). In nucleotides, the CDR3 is TGCAGTGCTAGTCGCCGGGGCGATGAGCAGTTCTTC. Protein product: CSASRRGDEQFF.

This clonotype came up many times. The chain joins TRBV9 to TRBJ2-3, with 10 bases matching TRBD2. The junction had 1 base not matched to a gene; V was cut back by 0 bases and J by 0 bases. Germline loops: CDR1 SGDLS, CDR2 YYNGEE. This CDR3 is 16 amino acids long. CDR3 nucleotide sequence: TGTGCCAGCAGCGTAGCTAGCGGGGGAAGCACAGATACGCAGTATTTT. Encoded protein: CASSVASGGSTDTQYF.

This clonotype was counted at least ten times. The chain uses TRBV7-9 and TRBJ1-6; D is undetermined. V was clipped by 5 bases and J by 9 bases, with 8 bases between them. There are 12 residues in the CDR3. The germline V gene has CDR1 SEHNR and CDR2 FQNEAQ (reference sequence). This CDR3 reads CASSTMGSPLHF. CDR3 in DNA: TGTGCCAGCAGCACAATGGGTTCACCCCTCCACTTT. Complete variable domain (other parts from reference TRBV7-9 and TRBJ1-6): DTGVSQNPRHKITKRGQNVTFRCDPISEHNRLYWYRQTLGQGPEFLTYFQNEAQLEKSRLLSDRFSAERPKGSFSTLEIQRTEQGDSAMYLCASSTMGSPLHFGNGTRLTVT.

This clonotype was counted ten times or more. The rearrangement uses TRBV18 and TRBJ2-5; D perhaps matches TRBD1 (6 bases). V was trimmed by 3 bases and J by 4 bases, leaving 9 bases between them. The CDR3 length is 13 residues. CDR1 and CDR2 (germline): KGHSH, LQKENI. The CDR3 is CASSPIRGETQYF. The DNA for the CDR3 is TGTGCCAGCTCACCCATCAGGGGAGAGACCCAGTACTTC.

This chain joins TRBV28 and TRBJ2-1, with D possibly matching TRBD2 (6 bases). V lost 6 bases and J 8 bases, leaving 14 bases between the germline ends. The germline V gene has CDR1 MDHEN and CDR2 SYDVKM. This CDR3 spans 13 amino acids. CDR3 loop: CASRARESYEQFF. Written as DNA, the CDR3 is TGTGCCAGCAGGGCCCGGGAGAGCTATGAGCAGTTCTTC.

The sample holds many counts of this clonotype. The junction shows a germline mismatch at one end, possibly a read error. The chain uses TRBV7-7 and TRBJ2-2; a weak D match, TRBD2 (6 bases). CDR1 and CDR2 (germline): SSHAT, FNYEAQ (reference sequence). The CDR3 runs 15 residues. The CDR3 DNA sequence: TGTGCTAGCAGCGCGGCGGGGCCGAACACCGGGGAGCTGTTTTTT. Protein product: CASSAAGPNTGELFF. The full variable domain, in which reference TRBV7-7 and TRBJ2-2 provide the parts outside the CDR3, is GAGVSQSPRYKVTKRGQDVTLRCDPISSHATLYWYQQALGQGPEFLTYFNYEAQPDKSGLPSDRFSAERPEGSISTLTIQRTEQRDSAMYRCASSAAGPNTGELFFGEGSRLTVL.

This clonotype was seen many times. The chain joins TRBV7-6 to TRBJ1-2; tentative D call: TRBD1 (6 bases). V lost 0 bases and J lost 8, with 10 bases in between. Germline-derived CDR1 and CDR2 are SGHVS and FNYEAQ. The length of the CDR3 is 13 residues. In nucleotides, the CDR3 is TGTGCCAGCAGCTTAGCCGGGGGCAAGGGCTACACCTTC. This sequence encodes CASSLAGGKGYTF.

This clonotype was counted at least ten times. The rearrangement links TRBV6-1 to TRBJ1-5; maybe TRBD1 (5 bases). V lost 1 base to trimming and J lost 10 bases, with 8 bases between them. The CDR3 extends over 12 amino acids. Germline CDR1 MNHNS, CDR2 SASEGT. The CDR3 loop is CASSEGGPPQHF. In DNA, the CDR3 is TGTGCCAGCAGTGAAGGGGGACCTCCCCAGCATTTT.

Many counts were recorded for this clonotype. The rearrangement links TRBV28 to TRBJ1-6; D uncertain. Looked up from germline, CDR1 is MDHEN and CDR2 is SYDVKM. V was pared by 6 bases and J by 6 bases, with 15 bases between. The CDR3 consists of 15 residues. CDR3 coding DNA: TGTGCCAGCAGACCCCAAAATTGGGCTAATTCACCCCTCCACTTT. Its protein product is CASRPQNWANSPLHF.

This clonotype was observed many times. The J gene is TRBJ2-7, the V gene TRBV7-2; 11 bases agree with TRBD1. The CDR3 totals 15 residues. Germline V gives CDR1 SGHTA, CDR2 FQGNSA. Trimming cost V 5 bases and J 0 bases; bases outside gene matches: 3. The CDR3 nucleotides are TGTGCCAGCAGCAAAGGACAGGGGGCCTCCTACGAGCAGTACTTC. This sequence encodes CASSKGQGASYEQYF.

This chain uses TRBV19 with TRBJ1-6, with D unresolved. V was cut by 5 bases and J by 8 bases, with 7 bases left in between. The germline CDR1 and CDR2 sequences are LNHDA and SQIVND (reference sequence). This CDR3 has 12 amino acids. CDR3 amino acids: CASSAQYSPLHF. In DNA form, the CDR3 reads TGTGCCAGTAGTGCCCAGTATTCACCCCTCCACTTT.

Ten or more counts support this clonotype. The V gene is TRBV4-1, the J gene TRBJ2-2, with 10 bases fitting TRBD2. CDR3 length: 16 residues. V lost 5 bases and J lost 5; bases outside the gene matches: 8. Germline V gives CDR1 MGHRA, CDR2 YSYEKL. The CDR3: CASSVPVAGGTGELFF. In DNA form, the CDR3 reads TGCGCCAGCAGCGTGCCGGTAGCGGGAGGAACCGGGGAGCTGTTTTTT.

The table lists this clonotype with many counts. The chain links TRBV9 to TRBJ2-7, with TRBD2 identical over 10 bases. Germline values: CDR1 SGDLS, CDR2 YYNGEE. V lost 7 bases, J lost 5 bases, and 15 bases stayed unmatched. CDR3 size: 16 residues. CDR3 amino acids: CASGMPSGSPGDEQYF. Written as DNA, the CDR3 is TGTGCCAGCGGGATGCCTAGCGGGAGTCCTGGCGACGAGCAGTACTTC.

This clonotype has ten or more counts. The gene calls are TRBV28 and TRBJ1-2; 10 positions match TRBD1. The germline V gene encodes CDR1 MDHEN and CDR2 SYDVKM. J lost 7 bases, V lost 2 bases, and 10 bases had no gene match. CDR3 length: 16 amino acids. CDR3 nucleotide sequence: TGTGCCAGCAGTTTAGGAGGGGGACAGGGGAAGGTTGGCTACACCTTC. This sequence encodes CASSLGGGQGKVGYTF.

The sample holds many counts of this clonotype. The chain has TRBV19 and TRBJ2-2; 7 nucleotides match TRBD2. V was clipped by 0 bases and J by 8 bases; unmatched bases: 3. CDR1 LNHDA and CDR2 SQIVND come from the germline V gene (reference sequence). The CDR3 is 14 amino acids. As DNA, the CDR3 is TGTGCCAGTAGTATAGACCTGGGACTAGGGGAGCTGTTTTTT. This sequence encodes CASSIDLGLGELFF. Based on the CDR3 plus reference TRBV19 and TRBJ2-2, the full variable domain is DGGITQSPKYLFRKEGQNVTLSCEQNLNHDAMYWYRQDPGQGLRLIYYSQIVNDFQKGDIAEGYSVSREKKESFPLTVTSAQKNPTAFYLCASSIDLGLGELFFGEGSRLTVL.

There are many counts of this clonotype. The CDR3 coding sequence is TGTGCCAGCAGCCCCCGGGCCCGGGGGGGGGAGCAGTACTTC. Translating gives CASSPRARGGEQYF. The chain employs TRBV7-6 and TRBJ2-7, with 8 bases that match TRBD2. This CDR3 is built from 14 residues. Germline V CDR1 and CDR2: SGHVS, FNYEAQ. Trimming removed 5 bases from V and 7 bases from J; junction bases left unmatched: 10.

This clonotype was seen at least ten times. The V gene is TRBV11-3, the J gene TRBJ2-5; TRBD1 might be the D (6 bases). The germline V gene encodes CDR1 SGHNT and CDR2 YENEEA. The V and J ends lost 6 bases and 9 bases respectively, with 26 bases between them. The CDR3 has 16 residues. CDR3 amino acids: CASSPGGQRPSWAQYF. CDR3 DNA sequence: TGTGCCAGCAGTCCTGGAGGACAGCGGCCCTCTTGGGCCCAGTACTTC.

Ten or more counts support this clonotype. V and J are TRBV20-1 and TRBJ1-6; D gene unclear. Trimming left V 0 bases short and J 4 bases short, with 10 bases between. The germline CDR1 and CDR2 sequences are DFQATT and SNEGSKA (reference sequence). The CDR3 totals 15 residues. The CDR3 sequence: CSAREAGTYNSPLHF. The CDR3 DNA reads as TGCAGTGCTAGAGAAGCAGGCACATATAATTCACCCCTCCACTTT.

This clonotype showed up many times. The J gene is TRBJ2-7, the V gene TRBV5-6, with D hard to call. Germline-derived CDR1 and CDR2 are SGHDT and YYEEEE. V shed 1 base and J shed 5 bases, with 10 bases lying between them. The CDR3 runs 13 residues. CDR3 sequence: CASSLTQTNEQYF. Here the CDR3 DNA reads TGTGCCAGCAGCTTGACACAGACGAACGAGCAGTACTTC.

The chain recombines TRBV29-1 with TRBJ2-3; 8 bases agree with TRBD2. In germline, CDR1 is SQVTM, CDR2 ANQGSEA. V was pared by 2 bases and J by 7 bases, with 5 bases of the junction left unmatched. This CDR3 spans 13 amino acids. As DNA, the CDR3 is TGCAGCGTTGAACCGGGAGGGCCAAATACGCAGTATTTT. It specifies CSVEPGGPNTQYF.

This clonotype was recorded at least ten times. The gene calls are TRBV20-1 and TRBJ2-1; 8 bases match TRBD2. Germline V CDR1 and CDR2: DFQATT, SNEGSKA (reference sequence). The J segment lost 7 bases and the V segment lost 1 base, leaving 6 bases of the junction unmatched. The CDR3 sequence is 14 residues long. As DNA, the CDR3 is TGCAGTGCTAGAGTAAACGCGGGGGGAAATGAGCAGTTCTTC. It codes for CSARVNAGGNEQFF.

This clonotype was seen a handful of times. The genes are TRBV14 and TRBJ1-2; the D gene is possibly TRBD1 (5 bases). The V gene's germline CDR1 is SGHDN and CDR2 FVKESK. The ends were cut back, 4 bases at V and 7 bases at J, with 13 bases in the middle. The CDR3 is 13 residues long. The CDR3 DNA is TGTGCCAGCAGCCTTGGGGGTTACGGTGGCTACACCTTC. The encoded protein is CASSLGGYGGYTF.

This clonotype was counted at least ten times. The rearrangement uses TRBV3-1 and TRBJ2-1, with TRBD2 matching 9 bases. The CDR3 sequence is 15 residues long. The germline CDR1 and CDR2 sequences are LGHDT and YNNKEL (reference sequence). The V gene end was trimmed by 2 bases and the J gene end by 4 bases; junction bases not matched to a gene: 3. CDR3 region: CASSQLSGSYNEQFF. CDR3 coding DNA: TGTGCCAGCAGCCAACTTAGCGGGAGTTACAATGAGCAGTTCTTC.

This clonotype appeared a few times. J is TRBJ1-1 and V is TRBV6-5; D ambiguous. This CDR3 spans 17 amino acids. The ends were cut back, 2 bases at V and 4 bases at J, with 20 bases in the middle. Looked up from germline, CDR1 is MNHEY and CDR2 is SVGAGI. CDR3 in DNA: TGTGCCAGCAGTTACCAGATCAGGAAAAAAAGAGGCACTGAAGCTTTCTTT. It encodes CASSYQIRKKRGTEAFF.

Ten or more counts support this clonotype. The CDR3 sequence: CASSLSGGIPQETQYF. CDR3 coding DNA: TGTGCCAGCAGTTTAAGCGGGGGGATCCCCCAAGAGACCCAGTACTTC. The chain employs TRBV12-3 or TRBV12-4 and TRBJ2-5, with 9 bases lining up with TRBD2. The junction had 5 bases not matched to a gene; V was cut back by 2 bases and J by 1 base. The CDR3 runs to 16 residues.

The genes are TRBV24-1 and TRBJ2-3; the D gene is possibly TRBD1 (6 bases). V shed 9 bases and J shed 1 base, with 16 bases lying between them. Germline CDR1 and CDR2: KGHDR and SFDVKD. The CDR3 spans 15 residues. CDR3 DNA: TGTGCCACCGGAGAACCAGGGGACGGCACAGATACGCAGTATTTT. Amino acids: CATGEPGDGTDTQYF.

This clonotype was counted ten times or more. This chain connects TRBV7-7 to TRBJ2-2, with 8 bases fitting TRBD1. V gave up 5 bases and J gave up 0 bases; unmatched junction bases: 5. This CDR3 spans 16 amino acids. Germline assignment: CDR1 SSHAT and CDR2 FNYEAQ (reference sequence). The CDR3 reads CASSRDRGPNTGELFF. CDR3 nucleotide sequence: TGTGCCAGCAGCCGTGACAGGGGTCCGAACACCGGGGAGCTGTTTTTT. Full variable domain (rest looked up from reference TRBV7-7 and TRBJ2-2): GAGVSQSPRYKVTKRGQDVTLRCDPISSHATLYWYQQALGQGPEFLTYFNYEAQPDKSGLPSDRFSAERPEGSISTLTIQRTEQRDSAMYRCASSRDRGPNTGELFFGEGSRLTVL.

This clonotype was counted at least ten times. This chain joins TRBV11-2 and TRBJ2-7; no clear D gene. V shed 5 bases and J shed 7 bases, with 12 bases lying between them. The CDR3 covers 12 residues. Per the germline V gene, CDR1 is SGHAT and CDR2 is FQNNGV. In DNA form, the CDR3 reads TGTGCCAGCAGCCGTCTAACCCGGGAGCAGTACTTC. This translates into CASSRLTREQYF.

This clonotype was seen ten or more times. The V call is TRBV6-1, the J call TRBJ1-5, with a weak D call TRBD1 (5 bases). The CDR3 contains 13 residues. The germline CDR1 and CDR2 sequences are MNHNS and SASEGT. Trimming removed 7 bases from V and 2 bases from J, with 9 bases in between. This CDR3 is CASIREGNQPQHF. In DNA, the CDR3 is TGTGCCAGCATCAGGGAGGGCAATCAGCCCCAGCATTTT.